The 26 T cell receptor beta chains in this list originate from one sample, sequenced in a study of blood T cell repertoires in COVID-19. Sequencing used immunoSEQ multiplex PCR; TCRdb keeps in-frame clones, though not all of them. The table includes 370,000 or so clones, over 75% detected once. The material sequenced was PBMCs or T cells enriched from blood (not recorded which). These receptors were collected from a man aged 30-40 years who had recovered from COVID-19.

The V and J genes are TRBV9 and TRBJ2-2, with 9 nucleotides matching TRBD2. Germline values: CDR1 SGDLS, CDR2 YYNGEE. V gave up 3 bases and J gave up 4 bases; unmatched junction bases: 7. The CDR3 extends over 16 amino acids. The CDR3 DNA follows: TGTGCCAGCAGCGCCTTGGGGGGACTAGCCACCGGGGAGCTGTTTTTT. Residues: CASSALGGLATGELFF. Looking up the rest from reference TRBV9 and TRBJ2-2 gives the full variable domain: DSGVTQTPKHLITATGQRVTLRCSPRSGDLSVYWYQQSLDQGLQFLIQYYNGEERAKGNILERFSAQQFPDLHSELNLSSLELGDSALYFCASSALGGLATGELFFGEGSRLTVL.

In nucleotides, the CDR3 is TGTGCCAGCAGTGAAAACCGGGGGGCTGGGGCCAACGTCCTGACTTTC. It codes for CASSENRGAGANVLTF. This sequence joins TRBV6-1 and TRBJ2-6; 7 nucleotides align to TRBD2. In germline, CDR1 is MNHNS, CDR2 SASEGT. CDR3 length equals 16 residues. V lost 2 bases and J lost 2; bases outside the gene matches: 3.

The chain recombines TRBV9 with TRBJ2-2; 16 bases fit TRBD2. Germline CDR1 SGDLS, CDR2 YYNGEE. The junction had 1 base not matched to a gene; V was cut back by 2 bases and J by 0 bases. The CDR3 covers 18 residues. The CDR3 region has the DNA TGTGCCAGCAGCGTCGGGACTAGCGGGGGGGCGAACACCGGGGAGCTGTTTTTT. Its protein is CASSVGTSGGANTGELFF.

This CDR3 reads CAWSVSRVNEKLFF. CDR3 DNA sequence: TGTGCCTGGAGTGTATCCAGGGTCAATGAAAAACTGTTTTTT. V usage is TRBV30 and J usage is TRBJ1-4, with D possibly matching TRBD1 (5 bases). Deletions cut 0 bases from V and 5 bases from J, with 10 bases between. The V gene's germline CDR1 is GTSNPN and CDR2 SVGIG (reference sequence). The CDR3 spans 14 residues. Full variable domain (outside the CDR3, taken from reference TRBV30 and TRBJ1-4): SQTIHQWPATLVQPVGSPLSLECTVEGTSNPNLYWYRQAAGRGLQLLFYSVGIGQISSEVPQNLSASRPQDRQFILSSKKLLLSDSGFYLCAWSVSRVNEKLFFGSGTQLSVL.

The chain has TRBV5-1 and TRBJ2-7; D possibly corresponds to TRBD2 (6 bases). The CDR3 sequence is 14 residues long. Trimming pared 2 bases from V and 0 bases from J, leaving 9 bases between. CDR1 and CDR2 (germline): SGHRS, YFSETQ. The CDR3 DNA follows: TGCGCCAGCAGCTTTACCGGGAGCTCCTACGAGCAGTACTTC. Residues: CASSFTGSSYEQYF.

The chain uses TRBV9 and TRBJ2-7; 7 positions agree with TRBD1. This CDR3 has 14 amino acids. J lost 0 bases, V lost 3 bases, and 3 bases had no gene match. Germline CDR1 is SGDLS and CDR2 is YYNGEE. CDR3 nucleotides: TGTGCCAGCAGCGGCCGACAGGGCTCCTACGAGCAGTACTTC. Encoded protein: CASSGRQGSYEQYF.

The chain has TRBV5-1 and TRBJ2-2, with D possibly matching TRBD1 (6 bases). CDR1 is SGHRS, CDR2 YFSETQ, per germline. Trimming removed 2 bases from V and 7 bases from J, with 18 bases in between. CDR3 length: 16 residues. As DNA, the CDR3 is TGCGCCAGCAGCTTCCTGACAGGCCCAAGGGGCGGGGAGCTGTTTTTT. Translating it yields CASSFLTGPRGGELFF.

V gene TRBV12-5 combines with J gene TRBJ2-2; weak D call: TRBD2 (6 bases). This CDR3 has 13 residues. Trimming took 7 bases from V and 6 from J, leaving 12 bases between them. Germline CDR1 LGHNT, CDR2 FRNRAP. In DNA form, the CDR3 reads TGTGCTAGTGCCCGCGGGGCAGCCGGGGAGCTGTTTTTT. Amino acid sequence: CASARGAAGELFF. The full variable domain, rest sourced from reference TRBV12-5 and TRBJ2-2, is DARVTQTPRHKVTEMGQEVTMRCQPILGHNTVFWYRQTMMQGLELLAYFRNRAPLDDSGMPKDRFSAEMPDATLATLKIQPSEPRDSAVYFCASARGAAGELFFGEGSRLTVL.

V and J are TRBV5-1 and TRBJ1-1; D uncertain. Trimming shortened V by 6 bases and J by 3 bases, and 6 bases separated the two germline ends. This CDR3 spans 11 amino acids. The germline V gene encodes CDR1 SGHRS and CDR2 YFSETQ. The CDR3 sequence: CASTSDTEAFF. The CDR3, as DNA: TGCGCCAGCACCTCTGACACTGAAGCTTTCTTT. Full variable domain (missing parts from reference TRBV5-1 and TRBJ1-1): KAGVTQTPRYLIKTRGQQVTLSCSPISGHRSVSWYQQTPGQGLQFLFEYFSETQRNKGNFPGRFSGRQFSNSRSEMNVSTLELGDSALYLCASTSDTEAFFGQGTRLTVV.

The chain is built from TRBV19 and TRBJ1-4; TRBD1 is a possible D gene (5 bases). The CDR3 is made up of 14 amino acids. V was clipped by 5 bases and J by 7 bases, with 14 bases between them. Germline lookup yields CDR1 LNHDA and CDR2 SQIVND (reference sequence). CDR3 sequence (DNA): TGTGCCAGTAGTTCCCAGGGCAGTTCTGAAAAACTGTTTTTT. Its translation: CASSSQGSSEKLFF.

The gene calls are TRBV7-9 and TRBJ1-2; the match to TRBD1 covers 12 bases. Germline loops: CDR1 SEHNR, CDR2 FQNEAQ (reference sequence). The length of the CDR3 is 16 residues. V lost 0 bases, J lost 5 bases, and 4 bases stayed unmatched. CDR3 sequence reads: CASSLAMGQGAYGYTF. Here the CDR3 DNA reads TGTGCCAGCAGCTTAGCCATGGGACAGGGGGCTTATGGCTACACCTTC.

CDR3 protein: CASSQDSRGRNTGELFF. CDR3 DNA: TGTGCCAGCAGCCAAGATAGCAGGGGGCGGAACACCGGGGAGCTGTTTTTT. The chain is built from TRBV4-2 and TRBJ2-2; 8 bases match TRBD1. The CDR3 spans 17 residues. The trim removed 0 bases at V and 1 base at J, leaving 4 bases unmatched. Looked up from germline, CDR1 is LGHNA and CDR2 is YNFKEQ.

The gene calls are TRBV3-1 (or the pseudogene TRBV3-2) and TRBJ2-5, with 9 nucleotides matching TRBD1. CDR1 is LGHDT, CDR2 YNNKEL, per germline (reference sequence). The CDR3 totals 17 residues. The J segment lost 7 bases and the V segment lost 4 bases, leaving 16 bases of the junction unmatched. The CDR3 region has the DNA TGTGCCAGCAGCCGAAGAACAGGGGGCTTTGATGTAGGGACCCAGTACTTC. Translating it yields CASSRRTGGFDVGTQYF.

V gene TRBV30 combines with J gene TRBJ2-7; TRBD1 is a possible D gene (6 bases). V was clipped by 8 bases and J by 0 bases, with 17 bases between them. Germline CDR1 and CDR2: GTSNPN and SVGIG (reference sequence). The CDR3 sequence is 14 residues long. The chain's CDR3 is CAGNLGQSSYEQYF. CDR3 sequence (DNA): TGTGCCGGGAATCTCGGACAGAGCTCCTACGAGCAGTACTTC.

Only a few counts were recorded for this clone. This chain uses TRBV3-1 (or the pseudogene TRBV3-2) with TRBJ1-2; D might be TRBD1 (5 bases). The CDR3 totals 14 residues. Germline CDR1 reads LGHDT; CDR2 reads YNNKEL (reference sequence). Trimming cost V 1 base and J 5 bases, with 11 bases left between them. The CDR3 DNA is TGTGCCAGCAGCCAAGGGGGCAGTGGGTATGGCTACACCTTC. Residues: CASSQGGSGYGYTF.

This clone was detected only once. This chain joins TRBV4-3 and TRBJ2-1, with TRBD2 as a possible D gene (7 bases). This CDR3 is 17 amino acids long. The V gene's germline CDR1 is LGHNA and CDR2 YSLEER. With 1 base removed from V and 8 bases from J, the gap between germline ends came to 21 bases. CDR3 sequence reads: CASSQVGGAWARDEQFF. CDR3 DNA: TGCGCCAGCAGCCAAGTAGGGGGGGCCTGGGCACGCGATGAGCAGTTCTTC.

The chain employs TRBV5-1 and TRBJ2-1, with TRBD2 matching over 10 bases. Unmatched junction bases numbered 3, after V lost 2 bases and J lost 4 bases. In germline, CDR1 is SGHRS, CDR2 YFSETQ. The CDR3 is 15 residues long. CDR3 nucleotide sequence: TGCGCCAGCAGCTTTAGCGGGGGGAGTTACAATGAGCAGTTCTTC. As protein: CASSFSGGSYNEQFF.

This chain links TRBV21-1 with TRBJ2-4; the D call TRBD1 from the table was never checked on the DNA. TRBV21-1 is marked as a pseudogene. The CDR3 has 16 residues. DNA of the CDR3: TGTGCCAGCACCCCCGAGAGGACAGGGGTCGAAAACATTCAGTACTTC. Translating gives CASTPERTGVENIQYF.

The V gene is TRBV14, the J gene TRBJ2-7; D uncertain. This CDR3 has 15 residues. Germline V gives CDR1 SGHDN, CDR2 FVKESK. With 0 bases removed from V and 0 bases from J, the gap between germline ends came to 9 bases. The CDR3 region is CASSQERTFSYEQYF. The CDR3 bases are TGTGCCAGCAGCCAAGAGCGCACTTTCTCCTACGAGCAGTACTTC.

As DNA, the CDR3 is TGCAGCGTCTCCCCTCCCGGTCGGGGCTATGGCTACACCTTC. This translates into CSVSPPGRGYGYTF. The chain combines TRBV29-1 with TRBJ1-2; D gene ambiguous. Germline loops: CDR1 SQVTM, CDR2 ANQGSEA. CDR3 length equals 14 residues. V lost 6 bases and J 4 bases, leaving 18 bases between the germline ends.

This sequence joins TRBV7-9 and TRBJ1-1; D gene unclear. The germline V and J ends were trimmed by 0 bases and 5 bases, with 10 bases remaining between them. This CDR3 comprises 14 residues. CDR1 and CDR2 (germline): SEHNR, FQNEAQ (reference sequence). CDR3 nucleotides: TGTGCCAGCAGCTTAGCGGCGGGGTTAACTGAAGCTTTCTTT. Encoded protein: CASSLAAGLTEAFF.

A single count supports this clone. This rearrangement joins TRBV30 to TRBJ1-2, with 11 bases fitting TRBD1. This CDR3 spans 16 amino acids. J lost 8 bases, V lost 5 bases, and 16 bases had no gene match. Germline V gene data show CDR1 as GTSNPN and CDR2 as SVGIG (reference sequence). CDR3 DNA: TGTGCCTGGGACGTAAATAAAGAGGGACAGGGGGACGGCTACACCTTC. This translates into CAWDVNKEGQGDGYTF. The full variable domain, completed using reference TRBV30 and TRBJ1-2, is SQTIHQWPATLVQPVGSPLSLECTVEGTSNPNLYWYRQAAGRGLQLLFYSVGIGQISSEVPQNLSASRPQDRQFILSSKKLLLSDSGFYLCAWDVNKEGQGDGYTFGSGTRLTVV.

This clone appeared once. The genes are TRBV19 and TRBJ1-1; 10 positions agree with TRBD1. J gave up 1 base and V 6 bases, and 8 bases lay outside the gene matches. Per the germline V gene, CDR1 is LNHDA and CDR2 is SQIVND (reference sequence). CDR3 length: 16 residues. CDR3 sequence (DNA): TGTGCCAGTAGCCCCCGGGACAGGGGCCCGAACACTGAAGCTTTCTTT. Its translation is CASSPRDRGPNTEAFF. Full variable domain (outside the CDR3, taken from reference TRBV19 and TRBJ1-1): DGGITQSPKYLFRKEGQNVTLSCEQNLNHDAMYWYRQDPGQGLRLIYYSQIVNDFQKGDIAEGYSVSREKKESFPLTVTSAQKNPTAFYLCASSPRDRGPNTEAFFGQGTRLTVV.

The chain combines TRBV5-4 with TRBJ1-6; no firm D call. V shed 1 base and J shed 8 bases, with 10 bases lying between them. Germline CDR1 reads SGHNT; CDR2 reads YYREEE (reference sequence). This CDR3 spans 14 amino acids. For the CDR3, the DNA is TGTGCCAGCAGCTTGTCCGGGTTGGATTCACCCCTCCACTTT. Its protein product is CASSLSGLDSPLHF.

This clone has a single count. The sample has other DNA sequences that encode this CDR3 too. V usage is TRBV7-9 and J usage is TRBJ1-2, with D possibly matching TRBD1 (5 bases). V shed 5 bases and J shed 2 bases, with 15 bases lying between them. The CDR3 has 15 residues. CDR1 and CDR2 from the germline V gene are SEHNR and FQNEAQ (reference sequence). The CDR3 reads CASSLGTGGNYGYTF. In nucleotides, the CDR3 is TGTGCCAGCAGCCTCGGGACGGGGGGAAACTATGGCTACACCTTC.

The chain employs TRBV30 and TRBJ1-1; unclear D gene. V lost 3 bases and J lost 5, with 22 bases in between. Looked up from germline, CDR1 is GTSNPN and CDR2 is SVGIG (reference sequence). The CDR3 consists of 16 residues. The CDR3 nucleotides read TGTGCCTGGAGCGCCGAGTTCCATCGAATCGGGACTGAAGCTTTCTTT. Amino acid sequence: CAWSAEFHRIGTEAFF.